A single sample is the source of the 21 T cell receptor beta chains below, sequenced in a study of T cell clonotyping in hematopoietic cell transplantation. The data were produced by immunoSEQ multiplex PCR, yet TCRdb's version contains in-frame clones alone and is incomplete. The table includes about 36,000 clones, around nine tenths detected once. The sequencing input was peripheral blood mononuclear cells. Every receptor here comes from a woman in her thirties or forties in good health. Some clones in this sample may be carry-over from other donors' samples.

This sequence joins TRBV25-1 and TRBJ1-1; D remains unclear. Germline lookup yields CDR1 MGHDK and CDR2 SYGVNS. The CDR3 length is 13 residues. Trimming took off 1 base at V and 4 bases at J, with 7 bases between the two ends. CDR3 sequence: CASSEWEGTEAFF. The CDR3 nucleotides read TGTGCCAGCAGTGAATGGGAGGGCACTGAAGCTTTCTTT.

This clone was observed a handful of times. The J gene is TRBJ2-2, the V gene TRBV10-1; D call uncertain. The CDR3 is made up of 16 amino acids. Germline V gene lookup returns CDR1 WNHNN and CDR2 SYGVQD (reference sequence). Trimming took off 3 bases at V and 0 bases at J, with 11 bases between the two ends. The CDR3 region has the DNA TGCGCCAGCAGTGATGGGTTCGGAACGAACACCGGGGAGCTGTTTTTT. This gives the protein CASSDGFGTNTGELFF.

The rearrangement uses TRBV4-1 and TRBJ1-1, with D unresolved. The V end lost 1 base, the J end lost 1 base, and 7 bases lay between the germline ends. The CDR3 consists of 14 residues. Germline CDR1 and CDR2: MGHRA and YSYEKL. CDR3 DNA: TGCGCCAGCAGCCAAGGACTCCAGAACACTGAAGCTTTCTTT. Its protein is CASSQGLQNTEAFF.

The chain employs TRBV9 and TRBJ1-3; weak D call: TRBD1 (5 bases). V dropped 0 bases and J dropped 4 bases, with 11 bases sitting between them. The CDR3 has 15 residues. CDR1 and CDR2 from the germline V gene are SGDLS and YYNGEE. The CDR3 bases are TGTGCCAGCAGCGTAGGGCAGGGCGGCGGAAACACCATATATTTT. This sequence encodes CASSVGQGGGNTIYF.

This clone has just one count. The chain joins TRBV5-6 to TRBJ2-3; D not certain. This CDR3 region has 15 residues. V was trimmed by 4 bases and J by 6 bases, leaving 18 bases between them. Looked up from germline, CDR1 is SGHDT and CDR2 is YYEEEE. CDR3 coding DNA: TGTGCCAGCAGCCTGACGCCAGGAGTCTTTGATACGCAGTATTTT. Translated: CASSLTPGVFDTQYF.

V is TRBV6-1 and J is TRBJ2-1; the D gene is possibly TRBD1 (6 bases). From germline, CDR1 is MNHNS and CDR2 SASEGT. The V and J ends lost 2 bases and 0 bases respectively, with 11 bases between them. This CDR3 spans 16 amino acids. In DNA form, the CDR3 reads TGTGCCAGCAGTGAATCCCTACAGGGCTCCTACAATGAGCAGTTCTTC. Protein product: CASSESLQGSYNEQFF.

The chain combines TRBV27 with TRBJ2-7; D is uncertain. CDR3 size: 12 residues. Looked up from germline, CDR1 is MNHEY and CDR2 is SMNVEV (reference sequence). V lost 5 bases and J 0 bases, leaving 5 bases between the germline ends. Written as DNA, the CDR3 is TGTGCCAGCAGTCCTAGCTCCTACGAGCAGTACTTC. It codes for CASSPSSYEQYF.

The rearrangement links TRBV5-6 to TRBJ2-5; TRBD1 matches at 8 bases. The CDR3 has 17 residues. Trimming at V came to 4 bases and at J to 5 bases, leaving 16 bases not matched to a gene. Germline V gene lookup returns CDR1 SGHDT and CDR2 YYEEEE. The CDR3 coding sequence is TGTGCCAGCAGCCCGAGGACAGGGCGTTCGTTCGGGGAGACCCAGTACTTC. This translates into CASSPRTGRSFGETQYF. Combining the CDR3 with reference TRBV5-6 and TRBJ2-5 gives the whole variable domain DAGVTQSPTHLIKTRGQQVTLRCSPKSGHDTVSWYQQALGQGPQFIFQYYEEEERQRGNFPDRFSGHQFPNYSSELNVNALLLGDSALYLCASSPRTGRSFGETQYFGPGTRLLVL.

Remarks on this clone: Other nucleotide sequences from this sample produce the same CDR3. The chain links TRBV20-1 to TRBJ2-1; D is unresolved. CDR3 length: 11 residues. Trimming pared 3 bases from V and 3 bases from J, leaving 3 bases between. Germline assignment: CDR1 DFQATT and CDR2 SNEGSKA (reference sequence). The CDR3 region has the DNA TGCAGTGCTAGTGGCTACAATGAGCAGTTCTTC. Protein sequence: CSASGYNEQFF.

This chain connects TRBV6-5 to TRBJ2-7; D possibly corresponds to TRBD1 (7 bases). The CDR3 is made up of 13 amino acids. Germline V lookup: CDR1 MNHEY, CDR2 SVGAGI. V shed 10 bases and J shed 0 bases, with 13 bases lying between them. As DNA, the CDR3 is TGTGCCACCCAGGGGGGCAGCTCCTACGAGCAGTACTTC. Translating it yields CATQGGSSYEQYF.

This clone was observed once. The rearrangement links TRBV6-6 to TRBJ1-5, with D possibly matching TRBD1 (5 bases). The CDR3 contains 16 residues. The V gene's germline CDR1 is MNHNY and CDR2 SVGAGI (reference sequence). With 0 bases removed from V and 5 bases from J, the gap between germline ends came to 14 bases. DNA for the CDR3: TGTGCCAGCAGTTACTCTGATTGGGGGAGCGATCAGCCCCAGCATTTT. Translated, it gives CASSYSDWGSDQPQHF.

The rearrangement links TRBV5-1 to TRBJ2-2, with 10 nucleotides matching TRBD2. The CDR3 is made up of 14 amino acids. Per germline, CDR1 SGHRS and CDR2 YFSETQ. V gave up 4 bases and J gave up 5 bases; unmatched junction bases: 2. This CDR3 is CASSDSGGTGELFF. CDR3 in DNA: TGCGCCAGCAGCGATAGCGGGGGGACCGGGGAGCTGTTTTTT.

V usage is TRBV7-3 and J usage is TRBJ1-1; 8 nucleotides agree with TRBD1. Trimming took 4 bases from V and 3 from J; bases not matched to a gene: 4. Germline loops: CDR1 SGHTA, CDR2 FQGTGA. The length of the CDR3 is 14 residues. CDR3 in DNA: TGTGCCAGCAGCTCGCAGGGGGCCGACACTGAAGCTTTCTTT. Translation gives CASSSQGADTEAFF.

The rearrangement uses TRBV11-1 and TRBJ2-7; TRBD1 agrees at 7 bases. Trimming removed 7 bases from V and 3 bases from J; junction bases left unmatched: 6. CDR1 is SGHAT and CDR2 is FQDESV in the germline V gene (reference sequence). The CDR3 is 13 amino acids. In nucleotides, the CDR3 is TGTGCCAGCACGACGGGACAGATCTACGAGCAGTACTTC. It specifies CASTTGQIYEQYF.

The J gene is TRBJ1-1, the V gene TRBV28, with 7 nucleotides matching TRBD1. The ends lost 7 bases at V and 3 bases at J; junction bases unmatched: 8. The CDR3 covers 14 residues. Germline CDR1 is MDHEN and CDR2 is SYDVKM. The CDR3 nucleotides read TGTGCCAGCACCCCAACAGGGGCCCACACTGAAGCTTTCTTT. This gives the protein CASTPTGAHTEAFF.

This clone appeared a single time. This rearrangement joins TRBV5-1 to TRBJ2-3, with D possibly being TRBD2 (6 bases). V gave up 0 bases and J gave up 3 bases, with 14 bases separating them. The CDR3 is 16 amino acids. Germline lookup yields CDR1 SGHRS and CDR2 YFSETQ. CDR3 region: CASSLVAGTETDTQYF. In nucleotides, the CDR3 is TGCGCCAGCAGCTTGGTTGCGGGAACTGAAACAGATACGCAGTATTTT.

A few counts support this clone. The chain couples TRBV19 to TRBJ1-5, with D possibly TRBD1 on 6 matching bases. This CDR3 spans 15 amino acids. V was cut by 6 bases and J by 2 bases, with 14 bases left in between. The germline CDR1 and CDR2 sequences are LNHDA and SQIVND (reference sequence). Here the CDR3 reads CASRLFRGRNQPQHF. Written as DNA, the CDR3 is TGTGCCAGTAGACTATTCAGGGGTCGCAATCAGCCCCAGCATTTT.

The rearrangement links TRBV5-1 to TRBJ2-2; 8 nucleotides line up with TRBD1. The CDR3 spans 14 residues. Germline loops: CDR1 SGHRS, CDR2 YFSETQ. J gave up 7 bases and V 2 bases, and 4 bases lay outside the gene matches. CDR3 sequence (DNA): TGCGCCAGCAGCTTCGACAGGGGTGGCGGGGAGCTGTTTTTT. This gives the protein CASSFDRGGGELFF.

J is TRBJ2-5 and V is TRBV5-1, with 7 nucleotides matching TRBD1. The CDR3 sequence is 15 residues long. The germline gives CDR1 SGHRS, CDR2 YFSETQ. Trimming took 4 bases from V and 4 from J; bases not matched to a gene: 10. CDR3 loop: CASSPWDRRRETQYF. In DNA form, the CDR3 reads TGCGCCAGCAGCCCATGGGACAGACGGCGAGAGACCCAGTACTTC.

The V gene is TRBV25-1, the J gene TRBJ2-1, with TRBD2 matching 13 bases. V trimming: 9 bases; J trimming: 6 bases; junction bases outside the gene matches: 2. The CDR3 runs to 13 residues. Germline lookup yields CDR1 MGHDK and CDR2 SYGVNS. CDR3 amino acids: CASRTSGSNEQFF. The CDR3 DNA is TGTGCCAGTCGGACTAGCGGGAGCAATGAGCAGTTCTTC.

The rearrangement uses TRBV19 and TRBJ2-5, with D possibly matching TRBD1 (6 bases). The CDR3 is made up of 14 amino acids. Looked up from germline, CDR1 is LNHDA and CDR2 is SQIVND (reference sequence). Trimming stripped 4 bases from V and 5 bases from J, with 14 bases between. The CDR3 sequence is CASSTAGAGETQYF. DNA for the CDR3: TGTGCCAGTAGTACCGCAGGGGCAGGGGAGACCCAGTACTTC.